Listed below are T cell receptor beta chains from one sample, sequenced in a study of T cells in Graves' hyperthyroidism and ophthalmopathy. TCRdb analysed the multiplex PCR reads with MiXCR anew, one entry per CDR3 protein. The table lists hundreds of thousands of distinct CDR3 sequences, roughly 14% of them singletons. The sequencing sample was made of blood. These receptors all come from a man aged 18 to 30 with Graves' ophthalmopathy. Both conserved end residues are part of each CDR3. A D gene is named only where the DNA matches it firmly. Size tells how often a clone was seen (once, few, many) or the class of an expanded clone, and some rows leave it out.

>14|TRBV27|TRBJ2-2|few|.
CASSLTGSNGELFF
TGTGCCAGCAGTTTAACAGGGTCGAACGGGGAGCTGTTTTTT
>14|TRBV12-3/TRBV12-4|TRBJ1-6|.|TRBD1
CASRGQGGNSPLHF
TGTGCCAGCAGGGGACAGGGAGGGAATTCACCCCTCCACTTT
>13|TRBV19|TRBJ2-3|.|.
CASTIGGADTQYF
TGTGCCAGTACAATAGGAGGGGCAGATACGCAGTATTTT
>13|TRBV12-3/TRBV12-4|TRBJ2-7|few|.
CASSRELIYEQYF
TGTGCCAGCAGCCGGGAGCTTATCTACGAGCAGTACTTC
>14|TRBV4-1|TRBJ2-1|.|.
CASSPSSSANEQFF
TGCGCCAGCAGCCCTTCCTCTAGCGCTAATGAGCAGTTCTTC
>17|TRBV25-1|TRBJ2-1|many|TRBD2
CASIGWREQSSYNEQFF
TGTGCCAGCATAGGATGGCGGGAGCAAAGCTCCTACAATGAGCAGTTCTTC
>16|TRBV18|TRBJ1-2|.|.
CASSQTNPGSTYGYTF
TGTGCCAGCTCACAGACTAATCCGGGCTCAACTTATGGCTACACCTTC
>15|TRBV10-1|TRBJ2-3|many|TRBD1
CASSEPGQGTDTQYF
TGCGCCAGCAGTGAGCCAGGACAGGGAACAGATACGCAGTATTTT
>15|TRBV5-6|TRBJ1-3|few|.
CASSPRFTEWDTIYF
TGTGCCAGCAGCCCGAGGTTTACAGAGTGGGACACCATATATTTT
>15|TRBV9|TRBJ2-1|many|TRBD2
CASSTRAGAYNEQFF
TGTGCCAGCAGCACCCGAGCGGGGGCCTACAATGAGCAGTTCTTC
>12|TRBV7-9|TRBJ2-5|many|.
CASSFLQETQYF
TGTGCCAGCAGCTTTCTACAAGAGACCCAGTACTTC